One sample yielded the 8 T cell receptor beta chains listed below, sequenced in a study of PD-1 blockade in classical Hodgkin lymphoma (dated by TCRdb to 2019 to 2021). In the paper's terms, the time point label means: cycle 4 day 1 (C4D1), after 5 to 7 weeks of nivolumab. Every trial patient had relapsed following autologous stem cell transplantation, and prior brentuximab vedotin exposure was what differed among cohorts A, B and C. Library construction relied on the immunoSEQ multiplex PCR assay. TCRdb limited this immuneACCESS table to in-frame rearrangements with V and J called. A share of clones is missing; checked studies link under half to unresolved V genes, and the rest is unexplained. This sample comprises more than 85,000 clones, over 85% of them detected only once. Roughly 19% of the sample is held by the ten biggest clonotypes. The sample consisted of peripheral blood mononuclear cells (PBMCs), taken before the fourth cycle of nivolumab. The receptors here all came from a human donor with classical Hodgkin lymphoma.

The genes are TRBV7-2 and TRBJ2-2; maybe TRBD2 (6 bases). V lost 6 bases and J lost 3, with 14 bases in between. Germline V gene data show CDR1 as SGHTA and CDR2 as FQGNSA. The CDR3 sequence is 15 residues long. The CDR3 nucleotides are TGTGCCAGCAGGCCCACGGGAGCGTACACCGGGGAGCTGTTTTTT. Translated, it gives CASRPTGAYTGELFF. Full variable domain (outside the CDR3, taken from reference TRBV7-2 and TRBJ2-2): GAGVSQSPSNKVTEKGKDVELRCDPISGHTALYWYRQSLGQGLEFLIYFQGNSAPDKSGLPSDRFSAERTGGSVSTLTIQRTQQEDSAVYLCASRPTGAYTGELFFGEGSRLTVL.

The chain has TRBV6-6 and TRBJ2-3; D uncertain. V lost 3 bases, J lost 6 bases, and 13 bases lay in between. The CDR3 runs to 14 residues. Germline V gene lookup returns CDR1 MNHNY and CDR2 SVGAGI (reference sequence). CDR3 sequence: CASSYLGRVDTQYF. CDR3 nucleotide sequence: TGTGCCAGCAGTTATTTGGGCCGGGTGGATACGCAGTATTTT.

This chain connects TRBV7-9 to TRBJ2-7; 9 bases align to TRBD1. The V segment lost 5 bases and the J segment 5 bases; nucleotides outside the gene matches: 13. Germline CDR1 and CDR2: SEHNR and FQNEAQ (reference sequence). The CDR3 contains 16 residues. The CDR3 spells CASSPMGQGKINEQYF. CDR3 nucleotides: TGTGCCAGCAGCCCGATGGGACAGGGCAAAATCAACGAGCAGTACTTC.

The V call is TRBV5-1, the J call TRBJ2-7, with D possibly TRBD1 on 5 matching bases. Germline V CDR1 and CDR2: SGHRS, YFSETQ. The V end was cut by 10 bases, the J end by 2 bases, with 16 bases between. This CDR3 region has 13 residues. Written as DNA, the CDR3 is TGCGCCGGAGCCTTGGGGCCCACCTACGAGCAGTACTTC. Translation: CAGALGPTYEQYF.

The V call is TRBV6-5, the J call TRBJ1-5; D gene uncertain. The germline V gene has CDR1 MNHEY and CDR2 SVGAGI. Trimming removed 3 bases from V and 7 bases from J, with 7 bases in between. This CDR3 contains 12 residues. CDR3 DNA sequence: TGTGCCAGCAGTTATCACGGCCAGCCCCAGCATTTT. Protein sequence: CASSYHGQPQHF.

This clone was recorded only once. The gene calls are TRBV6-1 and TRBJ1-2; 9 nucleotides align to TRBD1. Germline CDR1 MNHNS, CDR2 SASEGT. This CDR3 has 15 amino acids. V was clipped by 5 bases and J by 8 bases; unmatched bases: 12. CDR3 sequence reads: CASSWTDRGVLGYTF. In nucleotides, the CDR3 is TGTGCCAGCAGTTGGACGGACAGGGGTGTTTTGGGCTACACCTTC.

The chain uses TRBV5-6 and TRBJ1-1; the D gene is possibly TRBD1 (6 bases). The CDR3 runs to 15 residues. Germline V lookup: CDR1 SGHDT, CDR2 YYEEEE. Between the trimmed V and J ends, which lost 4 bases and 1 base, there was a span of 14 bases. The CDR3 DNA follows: TGTGCCAGCAGCATTCCGACAGGTCGGAACACTGAAGCTTTCTTT. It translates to CASSIPTGRNTEAFF.

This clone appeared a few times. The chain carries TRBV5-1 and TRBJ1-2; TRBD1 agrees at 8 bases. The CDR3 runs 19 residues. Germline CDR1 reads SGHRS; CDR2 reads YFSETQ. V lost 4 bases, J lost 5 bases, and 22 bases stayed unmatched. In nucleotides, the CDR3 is TGCGCCAGCAGCGCTTCGCAGGGGGCGGAGGCCCGGGCGATTTATGGCTACACCTTC. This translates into CASSASQGAEARAIYGYTF. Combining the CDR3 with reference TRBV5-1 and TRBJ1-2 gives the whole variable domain KAGVTQTPRYLIKTRGQQVTLSCSPISGHRSVSWYQQTPGQGLQFLFEYFSETQRNKGNFPGRFSGRQFSNSRSEMNVSTLELGDSALYLCASSASQGAEARAIYGYTFGSGTRLTVV.